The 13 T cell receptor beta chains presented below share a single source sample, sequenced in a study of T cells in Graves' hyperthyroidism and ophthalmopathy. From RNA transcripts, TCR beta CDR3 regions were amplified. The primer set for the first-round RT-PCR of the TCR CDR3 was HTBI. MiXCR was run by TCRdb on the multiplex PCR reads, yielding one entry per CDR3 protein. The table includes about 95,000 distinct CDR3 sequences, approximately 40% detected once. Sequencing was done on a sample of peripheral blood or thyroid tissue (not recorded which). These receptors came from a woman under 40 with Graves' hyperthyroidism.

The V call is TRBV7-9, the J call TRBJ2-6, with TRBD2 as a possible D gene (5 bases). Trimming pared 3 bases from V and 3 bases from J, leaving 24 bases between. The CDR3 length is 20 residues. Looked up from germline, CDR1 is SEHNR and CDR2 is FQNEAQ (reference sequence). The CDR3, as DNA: TGTGCCAGCAGCTTGGACCCGGGATCACCCCTCTACTTTGGGGCCAACGTCCTGACTTTC. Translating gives CASSLDPGSPLYFGANVLTF.

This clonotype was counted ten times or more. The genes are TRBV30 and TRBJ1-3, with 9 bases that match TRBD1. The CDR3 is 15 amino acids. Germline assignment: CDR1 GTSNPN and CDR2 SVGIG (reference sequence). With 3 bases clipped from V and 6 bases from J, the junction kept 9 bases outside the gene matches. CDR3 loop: CAWREGQGLVNTIYF. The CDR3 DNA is TGTGCCTGGAGGGAGGGACAGGGTCTCGTAAACACCATATATTTT. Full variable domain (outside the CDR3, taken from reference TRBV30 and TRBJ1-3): SQTIHQWPATLVQPVGSPLSLECTVEGTSNPNLYWYRQAAGRGLQLLFYSVGIGQISSEVPQNLSASRPQDRQFILSSKKLLLSDSGFYLCAWREGQGLVNTIYFGEGSWLTVV.

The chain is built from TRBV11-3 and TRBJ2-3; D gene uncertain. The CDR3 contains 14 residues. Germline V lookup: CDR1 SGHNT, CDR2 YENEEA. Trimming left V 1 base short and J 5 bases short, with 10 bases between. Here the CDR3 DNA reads TGTGCCAGCAGCTTAGGCAGAGATTTAGATACGCAGTATTTT. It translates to CASSLGRDLDTQYF.

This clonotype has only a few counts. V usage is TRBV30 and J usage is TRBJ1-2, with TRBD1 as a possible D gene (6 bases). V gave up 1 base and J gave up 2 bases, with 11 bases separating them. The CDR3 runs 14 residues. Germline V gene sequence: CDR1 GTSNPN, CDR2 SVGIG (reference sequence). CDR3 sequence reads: CAWSEIGGNYGYTF. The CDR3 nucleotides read TGTGCCTGGAGTGAAATTGGGGGCAACTATGGCTACACCTTC.

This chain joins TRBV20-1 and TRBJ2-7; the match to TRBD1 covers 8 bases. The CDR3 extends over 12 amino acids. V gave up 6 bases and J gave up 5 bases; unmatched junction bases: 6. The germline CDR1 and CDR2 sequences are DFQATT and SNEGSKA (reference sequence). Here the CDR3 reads CSADRDRDEQYF. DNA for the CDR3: TGCAGTGCGGACAGGGATAGGGACGAGCAGTACTTC.

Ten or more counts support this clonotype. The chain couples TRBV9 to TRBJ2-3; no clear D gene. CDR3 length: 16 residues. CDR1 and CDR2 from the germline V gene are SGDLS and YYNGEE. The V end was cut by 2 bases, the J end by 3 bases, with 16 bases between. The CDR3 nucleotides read TGTGCCAGCAGCGTGCTGCCGGACCGAGGTACAGATACGCAGTATTTT. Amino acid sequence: CASSVLPDRGTDTQYF.

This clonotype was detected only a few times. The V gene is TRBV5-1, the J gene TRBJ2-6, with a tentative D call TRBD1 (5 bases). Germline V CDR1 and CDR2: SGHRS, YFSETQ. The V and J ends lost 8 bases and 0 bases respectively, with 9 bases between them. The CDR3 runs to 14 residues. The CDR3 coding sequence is TGCGCCAGTAGCAGGGACTCTGGGGCCAACGTCCTGACTTTC. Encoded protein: CASSRDSGANVLTF.

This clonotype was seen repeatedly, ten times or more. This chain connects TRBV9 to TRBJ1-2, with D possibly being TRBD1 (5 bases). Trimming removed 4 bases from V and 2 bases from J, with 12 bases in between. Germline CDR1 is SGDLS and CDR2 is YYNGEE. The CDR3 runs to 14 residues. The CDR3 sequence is CASSTQRGNYGYTF. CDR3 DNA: TGTGCCAGCAGCACCCAAAGGGGAAACTATGGCTACACCTTC.

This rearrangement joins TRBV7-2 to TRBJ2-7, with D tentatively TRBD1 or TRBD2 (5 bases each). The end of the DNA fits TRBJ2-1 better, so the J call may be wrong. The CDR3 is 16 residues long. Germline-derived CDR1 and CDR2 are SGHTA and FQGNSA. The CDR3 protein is CASSQAIGAPDNEQFF. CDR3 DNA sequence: TGTGCCAGCAGCCAAGCGATCGGGGCACCAGACAATGAGCAGTTCTTC.

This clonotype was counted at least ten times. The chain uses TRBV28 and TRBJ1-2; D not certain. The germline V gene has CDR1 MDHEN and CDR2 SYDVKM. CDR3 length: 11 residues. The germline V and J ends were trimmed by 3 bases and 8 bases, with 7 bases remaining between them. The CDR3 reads CASSFGGGYTF. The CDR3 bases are TGTGCCAGCAGTTTCGGAGGGGGCTACACCTTC.

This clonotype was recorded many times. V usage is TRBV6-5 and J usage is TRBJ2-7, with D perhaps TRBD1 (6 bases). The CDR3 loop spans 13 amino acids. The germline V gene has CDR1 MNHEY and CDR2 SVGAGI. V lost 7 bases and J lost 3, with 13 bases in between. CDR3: CASKTEGGYEQYF. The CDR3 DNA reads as TGTGCCAGCAAAACAGAAGGGGGCTACGAGCAGTACTTC.

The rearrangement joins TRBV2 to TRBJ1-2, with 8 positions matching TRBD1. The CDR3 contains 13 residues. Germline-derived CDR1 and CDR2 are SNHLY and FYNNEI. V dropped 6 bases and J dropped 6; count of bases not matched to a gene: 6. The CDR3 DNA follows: TGTGCCAGCAGACTCGGACAGGGTAATGGCTACACCTTC. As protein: CASRLGQGNGYTF.

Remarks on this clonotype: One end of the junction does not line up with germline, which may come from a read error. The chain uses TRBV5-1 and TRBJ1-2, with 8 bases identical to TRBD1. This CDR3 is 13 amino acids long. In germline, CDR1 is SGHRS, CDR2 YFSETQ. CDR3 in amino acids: CVSSLGRGRGYTF. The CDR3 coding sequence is TGCGTCAGCAGCTTGGGCAGGGGGCGAGGCTACACCTTC.